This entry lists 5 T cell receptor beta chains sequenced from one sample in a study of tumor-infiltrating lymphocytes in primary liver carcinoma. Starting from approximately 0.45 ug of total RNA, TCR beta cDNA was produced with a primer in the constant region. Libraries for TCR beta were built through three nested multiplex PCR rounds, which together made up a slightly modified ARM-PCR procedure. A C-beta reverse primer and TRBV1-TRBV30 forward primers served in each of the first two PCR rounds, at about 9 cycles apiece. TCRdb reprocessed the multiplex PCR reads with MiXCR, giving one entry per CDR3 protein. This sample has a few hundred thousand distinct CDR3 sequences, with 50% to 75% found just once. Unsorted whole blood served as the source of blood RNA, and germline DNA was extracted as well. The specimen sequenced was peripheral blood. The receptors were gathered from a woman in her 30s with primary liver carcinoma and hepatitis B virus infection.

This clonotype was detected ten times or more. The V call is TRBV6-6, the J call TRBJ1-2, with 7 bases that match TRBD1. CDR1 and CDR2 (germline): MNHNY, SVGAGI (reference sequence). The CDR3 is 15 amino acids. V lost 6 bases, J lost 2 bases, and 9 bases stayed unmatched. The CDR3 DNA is TGTGCCAGCAGCTCAAGGACAGGAATCAACTATGGCTACACCTTC. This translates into CASSSRTGINYGYTF.

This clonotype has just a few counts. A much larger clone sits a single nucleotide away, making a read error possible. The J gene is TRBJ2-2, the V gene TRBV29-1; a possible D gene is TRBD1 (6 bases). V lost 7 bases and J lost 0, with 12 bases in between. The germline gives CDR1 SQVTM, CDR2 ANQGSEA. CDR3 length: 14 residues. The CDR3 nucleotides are TGCAGCGCCATCCGGGACACGAACACCGGGGAGCTGTTTTTT. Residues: CSAIRDTNTGELFF.

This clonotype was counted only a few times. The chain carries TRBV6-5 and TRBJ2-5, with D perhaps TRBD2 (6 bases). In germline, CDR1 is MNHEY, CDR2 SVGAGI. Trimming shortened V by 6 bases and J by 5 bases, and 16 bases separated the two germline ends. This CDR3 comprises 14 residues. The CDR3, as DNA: TGTGCCAGCAGGGAGGGAGGATTGAGGGAGACCCAGTACTTC. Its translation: CASREGGLRETQYF.

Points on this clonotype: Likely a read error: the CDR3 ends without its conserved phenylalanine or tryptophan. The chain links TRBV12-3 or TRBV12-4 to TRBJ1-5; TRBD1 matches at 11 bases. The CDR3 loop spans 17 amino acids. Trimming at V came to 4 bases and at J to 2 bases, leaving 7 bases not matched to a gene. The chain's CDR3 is CASSSQGQGAGNQPQHL. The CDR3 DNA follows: TGTGCCAGCAGTTCACAAGGACAGGGGGCGGGCAATCAGCCCCAGCATCTT.

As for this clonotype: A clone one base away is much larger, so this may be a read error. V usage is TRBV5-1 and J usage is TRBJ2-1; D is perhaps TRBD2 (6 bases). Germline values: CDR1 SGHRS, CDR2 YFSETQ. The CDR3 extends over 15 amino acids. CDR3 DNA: TGCGCCAGCAGCTTGGATAGCGGAGCCTACAATGGGCAGTTCTTC. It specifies CASSLDSGAYNGQFF.